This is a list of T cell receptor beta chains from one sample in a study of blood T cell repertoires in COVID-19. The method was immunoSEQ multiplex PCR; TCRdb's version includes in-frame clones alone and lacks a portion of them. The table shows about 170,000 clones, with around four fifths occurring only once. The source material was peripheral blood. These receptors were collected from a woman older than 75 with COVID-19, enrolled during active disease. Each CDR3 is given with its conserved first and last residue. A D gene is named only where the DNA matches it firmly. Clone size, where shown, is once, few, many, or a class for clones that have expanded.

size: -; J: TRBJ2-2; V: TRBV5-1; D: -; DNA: TGCGCCAGCAACCTGGGACAACGCACCGGGGAGCTGTTTTTT; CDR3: CASNLGQRTGELFF
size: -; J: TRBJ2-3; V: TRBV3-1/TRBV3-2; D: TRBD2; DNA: TGTGCCAGCAGCCACCGACTAGCGGGTAGCACAGATACGCAGTATTTT; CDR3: CASSHRLAGSTDTQYF
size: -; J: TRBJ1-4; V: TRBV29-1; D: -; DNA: TGCAGCGCCCTGGAGACAGCAAAACTGTTTTTT; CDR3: CSALETAKLFF
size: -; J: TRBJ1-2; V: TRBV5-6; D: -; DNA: TGTGCCAGCAGCTTGGAGGCGGCTAACTATGGCTACACCTTC; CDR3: CASSLEAANYGYTF
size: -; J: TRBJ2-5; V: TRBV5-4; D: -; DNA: TGTGCCAGCAGCTTGACGGGAGAGACCCAGTACTTC; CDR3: CASSLTGETQYF
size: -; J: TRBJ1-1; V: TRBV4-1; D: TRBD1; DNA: TGCGCCAGCAGCCAACCGGACAGGGGGCTGAGCACTGAAGCTTTCTTT; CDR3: CASSQPDRGLSTEAFF
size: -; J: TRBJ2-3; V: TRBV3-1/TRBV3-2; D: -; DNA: TGTGCCAGCAGCCAAAAAGTGCGGAGGTTCACAGATACGCAGTATTTT; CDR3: CASSQKVRRFTDTQYF
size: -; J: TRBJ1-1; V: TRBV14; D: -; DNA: TGTGCCAGCAGCCCCACCCCGGACTTGAACACTGAAGCTTTCTTT; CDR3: CASSPTPDLNTEAFF
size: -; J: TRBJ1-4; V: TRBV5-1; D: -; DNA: TGCGCCAGCAGCTTTCTGGGCAGGGCTACTAATGAAAAACTGTTTTTT; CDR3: CASSFLGRATNEKLFF
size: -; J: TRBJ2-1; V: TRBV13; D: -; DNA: TGTGCCAGCAGCCGAGGAGTAGCCTACAATGAGCAGTTCTTC; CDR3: CASSRGVAYNEQFF
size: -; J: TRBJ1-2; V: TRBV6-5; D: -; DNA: TGTGCCAGCAGTCCGAGGACAGCCTATGGCTACACCTTC; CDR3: CASSPRTAYGYTF
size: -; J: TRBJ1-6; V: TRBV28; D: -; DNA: TGTGCCAGCAGTTTACTTCTTAGCTCCTATAATTCACCCCTCCACTTT; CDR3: CASSLLLSSYNSPLHF
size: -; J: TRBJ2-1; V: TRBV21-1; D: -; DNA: TGTGCCAGCAGCAAAGAGGCAGGGGGCTCCTACAATGAGCAGTTCTTC; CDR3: CASSKEAGGSYNEQFF
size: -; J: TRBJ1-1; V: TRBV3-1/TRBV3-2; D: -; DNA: TGTGCCAGCAGCCACCCTGAGGCTGAAGCTTTCTTT; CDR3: CASSHPEAEAFF
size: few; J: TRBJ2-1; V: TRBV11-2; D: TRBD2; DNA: TGTGCCAGCAGCCGGGCTAGCGGGGGGCCGGCTGAGCAGTTCTTC; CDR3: CASSRASGGPAEQFF
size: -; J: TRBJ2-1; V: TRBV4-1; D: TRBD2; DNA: TGCGCCAGCAGCCGCCGGCCCGGGACTAACTACAATGAGCAGTTCTTC; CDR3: CASSRRPGTNYNEQFF
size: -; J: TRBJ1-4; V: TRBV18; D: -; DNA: TGTGCCAGCTCACCTAATTTTAGCGGACTTAATGAAAAACTGTTTTTT; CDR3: CASSPNFSGLNEKLFF
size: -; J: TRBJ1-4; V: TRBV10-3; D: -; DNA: TGTGCCATCGGCGGGACAACTAATGAAAAACTGTTTTTT; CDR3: CAIGGTTNEKLFF
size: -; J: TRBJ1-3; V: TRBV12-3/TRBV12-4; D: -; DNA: TGTGCCAGCAAGGCACAGGGAAACACCATATATTTT; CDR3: CASKAQGNTIYF
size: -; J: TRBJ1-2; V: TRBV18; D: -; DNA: TGTGCCAGCTCACCCACGGCCTATCCGGGAAGTGGCTACACCTTC; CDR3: CASSPTAYPGSGYTF
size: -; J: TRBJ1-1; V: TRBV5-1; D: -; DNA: TGCGCCAGCAGCTTTCAGGGGACGGGCACTGAAGCTTTCTTT; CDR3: CASSFQGTGTEAFF
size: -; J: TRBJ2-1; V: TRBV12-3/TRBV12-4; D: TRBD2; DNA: TGTGCCAGCACCCTGACTAGCGCCAATGAGCAGTTCTTC; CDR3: CASTLTSANEQFF
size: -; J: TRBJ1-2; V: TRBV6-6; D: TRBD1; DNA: TGTGCCAGCAGTTACCCCCCGGGACAGGGGGTTTCAAGCTACACCTTC; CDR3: CASSYPPGQGVSSYTF
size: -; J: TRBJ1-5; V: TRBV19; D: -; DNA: TGTGCCAGTAGTATAGGGGAGAGGCAGCCCCAGCATTTT; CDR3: CASSIGERQPQHF
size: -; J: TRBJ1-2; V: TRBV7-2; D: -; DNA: TGTGCCAGCAGCTTAGGGGTCGGAGGGGCCTATGGCTACACCTTC; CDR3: CASSLGVGGAYGYTF
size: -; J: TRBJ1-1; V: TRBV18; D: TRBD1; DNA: TGTGCCAGCTCCCCCGGGACAGGGAGCACTGAAGCTTTCTTT; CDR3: CASSPGTGSTEAFF
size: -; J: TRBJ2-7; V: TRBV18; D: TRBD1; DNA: TGTGCCAGCTCGCCCCGACAGGGGGACTACGAGCAGTACTTC; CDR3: CASSPRQGDYEQYF
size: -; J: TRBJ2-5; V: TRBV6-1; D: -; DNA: TGTGCCAGCAGTGAATTGGGGGGGCGCGATACCCAGTACTTC; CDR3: CASSELGGRDTQYF